This is a list of T cell receptor beta chains from one sample in a study of blood T cell repertoires in COVID-19. Clones were read by immunoSEQ multiplex PCR, and TCRdb kept only the in-frame ones, dropping some. The sample lists 200,000 or so clones, around nine tenths seen once, with around 0.84% in the top ten. The specimen sequenced was peripheral blood. The receptors originated from a man between 60 and 75 years old with COVID-19, enrolled during active disease. Both conserved end residues are part of each CDR3. A D gene is named only where the DNA matches it firmly. Some rows mark clone size as missing; the rest say once, few, many or name a class of expanded clone.

TRBD1	TRBV19	-	TRBJ1-1	TGTGCCAGTAGTATCTCCGGCAGGGGGCTATCTGAAGCTTTCTTT	CASSISGRGLSEAFF
-	TRBV7-3	-	TRBJ2-7	TGTGCCAGCAGCCAACAGGGTATTCTCCTCCCCTACGAGCAGTACTTC	CASSQQGILLPYEQYF
-	TRBV5-4	-	TRBJ1-2	TGTGCCAGCAGCCGCACGGTGGTCGGCTATGGCTACACCTTC	CASSRTVVGYGYTF
-	TRBV19	few	TRBJ1-4	TGTGCCAGTAGTATAACCCAGCGAAATGAAAAACTGTTTTTT	CASSITQRNEKLFF
TRBD2	TRBV7-3	-	TRBJ2-2	TGTGCCAGCAGCTTAACAGCGGGGGTGTCTCAGGAGCTGTTTTTT	CASSLTAGVSQELFF
-	TRBV5-5	-	TRBJ1-6	TGTGCCAGCAGCTTGGCAGGGTGGAATTCACCCCTCCACTTT	CASSLAGWNSPLHF
-	TRBV28	-	TRBJ2-7	TGTGCCAGCAGTTTATTAACAGGGACCTACGAGCAGTACTTC	CASSLLTGTYEQYF
TRBD1	TRBV6-5	-	TRBJ1-2	TGTGCCAGCACCCAAAGGGACAGGGGAGAGGGCTACACCTTC	CASTQRDRGEGYTF
-	TRBV3-1/TRBV3-2	-	TRBJ2-5	TGTGCCAGCAGCCAAGGTGGAGGGCGGGAGACCCAGTACTTC	CASSQGGGRETQYF
TRBD2	TRBV9	-	TRBJ2-1	TGTGCCAGCGGGGCGGGAGGGCCCGGGAATGAGCAGTTCTTC	CASGAGGPGNEQFF
-	TRBV6-4	-	TRBJ1-3	TGTGCCAGCAGGTCAGGCTTCCACTCTGGAAACACCATATATTTT	CASRSGFHSGNTIYF
-	TRBV12-3/TRBV12-4	once	TRBJ2-7	TGTGCCAGCAGTTTAGCCGTCTACGAGCAGTACTTC	CASSLAVYEQYF
TRBD1	TRBV28	-	TRBJ2-7	TGTGCCAGCAATCGGGACAGTGTTTACGAGCAGTACTTC	CASNRDSVYEQYF
-	TRBV18	-	TRBJ2-2	TGTGCCAGCTCACCACCGGGGGGACAGCCCTACACCGGGGAGCTGTTTTTT	CASSPPGGQPYTGELFF
TRBD1	TRBV15	-	TRBJ2-1	TGTGCCACCAGCAGACCTCCGGGACAGGGTCCTGAGCAGTTCTTC	CATSRPPGQGPEQFF
TRBD1	TRBV7-9	-	TRBJ1-2	TGTGCCAGCAGCTGGACAGGGGGTGGCTATGGCTACACCTTC	CASSWTGGGYGYTF
-	TRBV3-1/TRBV3-2	once	TRBJ2-2	TGTGCCAGCAGCCAGGCCGGGACACCAAACACCGGGGAGCTGTTTTTT	CASSQAGTPNTGELFF
TRBD2	TRBV7-9	many	TRBJ2-2	TGTGCCAGCAGCTTACATTACGATCTAGCGGGGCTCTCGACCGGGGAGCTGTTTTTT	CASSLHYDLAGLSTGELFF
-	TRBV2	-	TRBJ1-5	TGTGCCAGCAGACAACAGGGTAATGACAATCAGCCCCAGCATTTT	CASRQQGNDNQPQHF
TRBD1	TRBV5-4	-	TRBJ1-2	TGTGCCAGCAGCCCCCCGGGACAGGGGACCTATGGCTACACCTTC	CASSPPGQGTYGYTF
-	TRBV7-2	-	TRBJ1-4	TGTGCCAGCAGCTTGGGCCCGGATGCTAATGAAAAACTGTTTTTT	CASSLGPDANEKLFF
TRBD1	TRBV5-1	-	TRBJ1-1	TGCGCCAGCAGGCGAGGGACAGGGAACACTGAAGCTTTCTTT	CASRRGTGNTEAFF
TRBD1	TRBV19	-	TRBJ2-3	TGTGCCAGTAGAAAGGGGGACAGCCGTTCGGATACGCAGTATTTT	CASRKGDSRSDTQYF
-	TRBV28	-	TRBJ2-3	TGTGCCAGCAGTTTACAGGGTGGCACAGATACGCAGTATTTT	CASSLQGGTDTQYF
-	TRBV5-6	-	TRBJ2-7	TGTGCCAGCAGCTTGGCGGCAGGTTACGAGCAGTACTTC	CASSLAAGYEQYF
TRBD1	TRBV7-9	-	TRBJ2-7	TGTGCCAGCAGCCAAAGTCTGGGACAGGGGTCCTACGAGCAGTACTTC	CASSQSLGQGSYEQYF
TRBD2	TRBV7-3	-	TRBJ2-1	TGTGCCAGCAGCCGGACTAGCGGGAGACGATCCTACAATGAGCAGTTCTTC	CASSRTSGRRSYNEQFF
TRBD2	TRBV10-1	-	TRBJ2-1	TGCGCCAGCAGCGAGTCGAAGACTAGCGGGGGCTACAATGAGCAGTTCTTC	CASSESKTSGGYNEQFF
-	TRBV7-9	few	TRBJ1-1	TGTGCCAGCAGCTTAGATTCAGGGAAAGCTTTCTTT	CASSLDSGKAFF
-	TRBV11-2	-	TRBJ1-3	TGTGCCAGCAGCTTAGGCTACCTCTCTGGAAACACCATATATTTT	CASSLGYLSGNTIYF
TRBD2	TRBV11-2	-	TRBJ2-1	TGTGCCAGCAGCGCGACACTGGGGCTAGCGGGAGCCACGAATGAGCAGTTCTTC	CASSATLGLAGATNEQFF
-	TRBV28	-	TRBJ1-3	TGTGCCAGCAGTCCGCCCCTTAGCTCGGGAAACACCATATATTTT	CASSPPLSSGNTIYF
TRBD1	TRBV7-9	-	TRBJ1-1	TGTGCCAGCAGCGTGGGCACAGGGGGTTCAGCTTTCTTT	CASSVGTGGSAFF
-	TRBV28	few	TRBJ2-5	TGTGCCAGCAGTAGAGCCGGAGCCGTGGAGACCCAGTACTTC	CASSRAGAVETQYF
-	TRBV28	-	TRBJ2-6	TGTGCCAGCGGTCGAGGGGGCTCTGGGGCCAACGTCCTGACTTTC	CASGRGGSGANVLTF
TRBD1	TRBV24-1	-	TRBJ1-2	TGTGCCACCAGTCCCTCACCGGGACAGGGTCACGGCTACACCTTC	CATSPSPGQGHGYTF
-	TRBV6-5	-	TRBJ1-1	TGTGCCAGCACCGCAGGGGAAAAGGCTGAAGCTTTCTTT	CASTAGEKAEAFF
TRBD1	TRBV11-2	-	TRBJ2-7	TGTGCCAGCAGCTTGGAGGACAGGGGGACCGAGCAGTACTTC	CASSLEDRGTEQYF
-	TRBV18	once	TRBJ2-7	TGTGCCAGCTCACCGGACATGGGCTCCTACGAGCAGTACTTC	CASSPDMGSYEQYF
-	TRBV7-2	-	TRBJ2-1	TGTGCCAGCAGCTTAGGGCGGAGCAGAGGGAGCAATGAGCAGTTCTTC	CASSLGRSRGSNEQFF
TRBD2	TRBV7-9	-	TRBJ2-1	TGTGCCAGCAGCCCATTCGGGGGGAGCTCCTACAATGAGCAGTTCTTC	CASSPFGGSSYNEQFF
TRBD1	TRBV6-1	-	TRBJ2-7	TGTGCCAGCAGCTTTACAGGGGAACGGTCCTACGAGCAGTACTTC	CASSFTGERSYEQYF
TRBD2	TRBV20-1	-	TRBJ2-5	TGCAGTGCTAGTAACGCGGGGGGGGTCGAAGAGACCCAGTACTTC	CSASNAGGVEETQYF
-	TRBV27	few	TRBJ1-3	TGTGCCAGCAGTACGACACGGGGAAACACCATATATTTT	CASSTTRGNTIYF
-	TRBV5-1	-	TRBJ2-7	TGCGCCAGCAGCTTGGCCGTTGGCGGCACCTACGAGCAGTACTTC	CASSLAVGGTYEQYF
TRBD2	TRBV24-1	-	TRBJ2-2	TGTGCCACCAGTCCGACGGAGCGGGGGTACACCGGGGAGCTGTTTTTT	CATSPTERGYTGELFF
-	TRBV4-3	-	TRBJ2-1	TGCGCCAGCAGCCAAGATTCGTATGAGCAGTTCTTC	CASSQDSYEQFF
TRBD1	TRBV5-1	-	TRBJ1-2	TGCGCCAGCAGCTCCGCAGGGGGCGGCTATGGCTACACCTTC	CASSSAGGGYGYTF
TRBD2	TRBV7-3	once	TRBJ2-1	TGTGCCAGCAGCTTAGGTAGCGGGAGATACAATGAGCAGTTCTTC	CASSLGSGRYNEQFF
-	TRBV6-6	-	TRBJ2-1	TGTGCCAGCAGTTACAAACAGGGATCCTACAATGAGCAGTTCTTC	CASSYKQGSYNEQFF
-	TRBV11-2	-	TRBJ1-2	TGTGCCAGCAGCACCCACAGGGATGGGGGGGCGCTGGTGGGTCTTGGCTACACCTTC	CASSTHRDGGALVGLGYTF
-	TRBV27	-	TRBJ2-7	TGTGCCAGCAGTTTATATTCGACACCGGGAACCTACGAGCAGTACTTC	CASSLYSTPGTYEQYF
-	TRBV7-9	few	TRBJ1-5	TGTGCCAGCAGTCCCAGGGGAGGCAATCAGCCCCAGCATTTT	CASSPRGGNQPQHF
-	TRBV11-2	-	TRBJ1-1	TGTGCCAGCAGCTTAGCGCGGGGGTCGAGCACTGAAGCTTTCTTT	CASSLARGSSTEAFF